The TCR beta chain described here comes from a study of blood T cell repertoires in COVID-19. Study context: Researchers got acute and convalescent COVID-19 samples from the United States, Italy and Spain. T cells, B-cell-depleted T cells, or PBMCs supplied cDNA or gDNA.

Only a few counts were recorded for this clone. Authors' analysis steps: Counts of nucleated cells, estimated from reference gene primer amplification, were obtained. The method was immunoSEQ multiplex PCR; TCRdb's version includes in-frame clones alone and lacks a portion of them. That table is the source of V, J and clone size, and D and trimming were worked out from the DNA. The table lists roughly 41,000 clones, more than 70% of them singletons. This clonotype was sampled from a man in his sixties with active COVID-19. The material sequenced was peripheral blood.

The CDR3 DNA is TGTGCCAGCAGCTCACAGGGTTATGAAAAACTGTTTTTT. It yields the protein CASSSQGYEKLFF. The chain uses TRBV5-4 and TRBJ1-4; TRBD1 might be the D (6 bases). Germline CDR1 reads SGHNT; CDR2 reads YYREEE (reference sequence). The V end was cut by 3 bases, the J end by 6 bases, with 9 bases between. The CDR3 has 13 amino acids.